The present entry profiles one T cell receptor beta chain with its context. Antigen unknown. This entry belongs to a study of blood T cells in healthy people across ages. Whole-study results and caveats: Older age coincided with a roughly linear decline in TCR beta diversity per million T cells.

A J-beta primer mix and a sample-barcoded 5' primer were used in a second PCR of about 7 to 12 cycles. Carrying 12 random nucleotides, a template-switch adaptor labeled each individual cDNA molecule. TCRdb reprocessed the 5' RACE reads via MiXCR and lists one record per CDR3 protein. This table holds about 1.4 million distinct CDR3 sequences, approximately 63% found once. The CDR3 runs 13 residues. CDR1 and CDR2 (germline): SEHNR, FQNEAQ (reference sequence). The V and J ends lost 8 bases and 3 bases respectively, with 10 bases between them. The chain combines TRBV7-9 with TRBJ1-4, with D maybe TRBD1 (5 bases). The sequence was obtained from a man younger than 30 in good health. The sequencing input was blood. This CDR3 is CASLDSSNEKLFF. The DNA for the CDR3 is TGTGCCAGCCTCGACAGTTCTAATGAAAAACTGTTTTTT.